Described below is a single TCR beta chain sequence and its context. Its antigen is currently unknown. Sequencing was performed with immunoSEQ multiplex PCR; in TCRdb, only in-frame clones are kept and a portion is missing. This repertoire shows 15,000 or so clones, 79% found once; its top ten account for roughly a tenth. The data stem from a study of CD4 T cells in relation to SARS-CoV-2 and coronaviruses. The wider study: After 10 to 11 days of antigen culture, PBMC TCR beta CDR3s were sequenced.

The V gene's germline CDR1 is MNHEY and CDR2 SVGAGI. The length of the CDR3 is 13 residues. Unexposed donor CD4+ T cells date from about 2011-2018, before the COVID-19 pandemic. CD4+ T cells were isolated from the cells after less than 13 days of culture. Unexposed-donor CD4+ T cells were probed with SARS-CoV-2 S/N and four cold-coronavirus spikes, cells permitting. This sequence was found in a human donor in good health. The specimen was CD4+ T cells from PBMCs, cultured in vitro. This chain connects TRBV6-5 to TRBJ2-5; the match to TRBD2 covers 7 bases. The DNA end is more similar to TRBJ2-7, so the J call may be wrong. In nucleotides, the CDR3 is TGTGCCAGCACAGGACTAGTTTACTACGAGCAGTACTTC. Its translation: CASTGLVYYEQYF.